The clone carrying this TCR beta chain has just a few counts. The sample belongs to a study of T-cell reconstitution after alpha-beta-depleted transplantation in children. A TCRbeta library incorporating unique molecular identifiers was prepared. MiXCR, applied by TCRdb to the PCR reads, yields one record per CDR3 protein. The sample gives some 400,000 distinct CDR3 sequences, roughly 22% of which show up once; approximately 3.8% is in the top ten. The CDR3 contains 16 residues. The V gene lost 0 bases and the J gene lost 5 bases, with 17 bases spanning the gap. Looked up from germline, CDR1 is SGDLS and CDR2 is YYNGEE.

The TCR was taken from a human donor who donated a stem cell graft to a child with acute myeloid leukemia. The source material was PBMCs from the stem cell graft donor, sampled from the stem cell graft. The chain joins TRBV9 to TRBJ2-5; tentatively, D is TRBD1 or TRBD2 (5 bases each). Here the CDR3 DNA reads TGTGCCAGCAGCGTAGGTCCTAGCAGGGCGATGGAGACCCAGTACTTC. This encodes CASSVGPSRAMETQYF.